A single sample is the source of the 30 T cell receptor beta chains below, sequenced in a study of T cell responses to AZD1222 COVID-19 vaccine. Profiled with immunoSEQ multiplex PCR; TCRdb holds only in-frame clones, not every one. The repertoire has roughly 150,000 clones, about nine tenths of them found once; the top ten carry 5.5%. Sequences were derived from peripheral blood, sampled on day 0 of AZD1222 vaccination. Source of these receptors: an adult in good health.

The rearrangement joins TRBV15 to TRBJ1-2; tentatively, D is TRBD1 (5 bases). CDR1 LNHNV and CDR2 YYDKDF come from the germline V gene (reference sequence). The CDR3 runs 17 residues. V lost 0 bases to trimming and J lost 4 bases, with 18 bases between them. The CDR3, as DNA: TGTGCCACCAGCAGAGATTGGGCGGGACTTGGGGTCTATGGCTACACCTTC. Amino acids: CATSRDWAGLGVYGYTF.

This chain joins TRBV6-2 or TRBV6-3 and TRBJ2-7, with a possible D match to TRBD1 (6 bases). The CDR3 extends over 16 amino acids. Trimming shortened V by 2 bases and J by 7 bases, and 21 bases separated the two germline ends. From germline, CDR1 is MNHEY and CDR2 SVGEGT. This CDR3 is CASSYHLNDQGSEQYF. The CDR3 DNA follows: TGTGCCAGCAGTTACCACCTAAATGATCAGGGGAGTGAGCAGTACTTC.

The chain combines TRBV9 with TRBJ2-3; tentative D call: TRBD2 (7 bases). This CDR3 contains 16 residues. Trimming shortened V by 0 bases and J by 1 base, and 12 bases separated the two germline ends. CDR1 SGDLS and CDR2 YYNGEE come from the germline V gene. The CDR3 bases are TGTGCCAGCAGCGTAGGGGGGGGCCGTGGCACAGATACGCAGTATTTT. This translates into CASSVGGGRGTDTQYF.

CDR3 nucleotide sequence: TGTGCCAGCAGCTCCGGGTCCGGGGGTTCACCCCTCCACTTT. It yields the protein CASSSGSGGSPLHF. The chain recombines TRBV7-3 with TRBJ1-6, with D possibly matching TRBD1 (5 bases). V was pared by 4 bases and J by 9 bases, with 13 bases between. The CDR3 sequence is 14 residues long. Germline V CDR1 and CDR2: SGHTA, FQGTGA.

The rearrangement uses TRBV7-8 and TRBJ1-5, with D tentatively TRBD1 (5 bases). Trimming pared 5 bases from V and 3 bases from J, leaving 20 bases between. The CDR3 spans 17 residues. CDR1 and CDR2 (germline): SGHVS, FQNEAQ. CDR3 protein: CASSPPRRQGPNQPQHF. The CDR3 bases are TGTGCCAGCAGCCCCCCGAGGCGGCAGGGCCCCAATCAGCCCCAGCATTTT. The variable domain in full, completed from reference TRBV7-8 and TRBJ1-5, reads GAGVSQSPRYKVAKRGQDVALRCDPISGHVSLFWYQQALGQGPEFLTYFQNEAQLDKSGLPSDRFFAERPEGSVSTLKIQRTQQEDSAVYLCASSPPRRQGPNQPQHFGDGTRLSIL.

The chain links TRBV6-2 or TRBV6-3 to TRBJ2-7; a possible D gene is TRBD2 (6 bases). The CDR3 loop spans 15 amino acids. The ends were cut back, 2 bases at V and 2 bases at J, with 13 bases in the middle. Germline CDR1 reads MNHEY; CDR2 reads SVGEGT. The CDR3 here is CASSYGAGRTYEQYF. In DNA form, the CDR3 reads TGTGCCAGCAGTTACGGCGCGGGACGGACCTACGAGCAGTACTTC.

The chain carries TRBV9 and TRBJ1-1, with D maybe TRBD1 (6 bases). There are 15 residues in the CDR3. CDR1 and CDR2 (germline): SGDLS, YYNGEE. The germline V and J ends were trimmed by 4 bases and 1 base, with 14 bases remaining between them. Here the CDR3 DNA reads TGTGCCAGCAGCCCTTGGGACACTCGGAACACTGAAGCTTTCTTT. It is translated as CASSPWDTRNTEAFF.

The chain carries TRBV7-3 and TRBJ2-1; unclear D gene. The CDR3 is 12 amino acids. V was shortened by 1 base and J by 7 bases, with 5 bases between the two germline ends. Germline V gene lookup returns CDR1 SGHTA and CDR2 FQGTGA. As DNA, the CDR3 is TGTGCCAGCAGCTTAAGCCCAAATGAGCAGTTCTTC. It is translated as CASSLSPNEQFF.

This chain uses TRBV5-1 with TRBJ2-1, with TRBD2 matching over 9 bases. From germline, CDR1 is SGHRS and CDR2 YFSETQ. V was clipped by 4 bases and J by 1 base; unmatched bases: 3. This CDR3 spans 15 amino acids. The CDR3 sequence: CASSPSGDSYNEQFF. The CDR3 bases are TGCGCCAGCAGCCCTAGCGGGGATTCCTACAATGAGCAGTTCTTC.

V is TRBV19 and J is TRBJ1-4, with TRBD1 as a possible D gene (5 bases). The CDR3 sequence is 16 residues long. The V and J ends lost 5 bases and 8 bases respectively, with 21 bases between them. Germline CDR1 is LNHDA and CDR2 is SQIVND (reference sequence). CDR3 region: CASSVPGDLREEKLFF. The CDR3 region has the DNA TGTGCCAGTAGTGTTCCCGGGGACTTAAGAGAAGAAAAACTGTTTTTT.

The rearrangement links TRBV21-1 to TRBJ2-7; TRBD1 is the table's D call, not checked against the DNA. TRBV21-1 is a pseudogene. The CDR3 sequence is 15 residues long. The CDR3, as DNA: TGTGCCAGTCCCTTCTGGTGGGGCCTTGACTACGAGCAGTACTTC. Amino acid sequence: CASPFWWGLDYEQYF.

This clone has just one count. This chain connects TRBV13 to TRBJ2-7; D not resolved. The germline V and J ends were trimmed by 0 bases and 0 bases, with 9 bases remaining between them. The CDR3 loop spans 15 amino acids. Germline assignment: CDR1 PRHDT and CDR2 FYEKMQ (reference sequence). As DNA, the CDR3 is TGTGCCAGCAGCTTAGGCAGAGGCAGCTCCTACGAGCAGTACTTC. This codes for CASSLGRGSSYEQYF.

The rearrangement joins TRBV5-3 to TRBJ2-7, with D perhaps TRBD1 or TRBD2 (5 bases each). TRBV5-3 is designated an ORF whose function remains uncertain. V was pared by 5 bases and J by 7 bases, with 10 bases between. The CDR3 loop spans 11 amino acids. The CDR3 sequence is CARSYRREQYF. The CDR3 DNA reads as TGTGCCAGAAGTTACAGGAGGGAGCAGTACTTC.

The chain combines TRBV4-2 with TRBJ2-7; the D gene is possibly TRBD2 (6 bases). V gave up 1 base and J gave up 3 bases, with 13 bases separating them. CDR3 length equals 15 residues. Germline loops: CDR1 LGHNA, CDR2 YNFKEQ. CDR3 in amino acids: CASSQVRQTSYEQYF. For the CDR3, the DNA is TGTGCCAGCAGCCAAGTGAGACAGACTAGCTACGAGCAGTACTTC.

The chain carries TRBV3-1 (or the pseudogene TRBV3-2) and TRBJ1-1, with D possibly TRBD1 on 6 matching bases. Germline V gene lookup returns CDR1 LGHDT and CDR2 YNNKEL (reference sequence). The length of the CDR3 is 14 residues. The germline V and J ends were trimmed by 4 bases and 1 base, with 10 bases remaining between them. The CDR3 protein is CASSRRQANTEAFF. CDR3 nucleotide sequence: TGTGCCAGCAGCCGGAGACAGGCGAACACTGAAGCTTTCTTT.

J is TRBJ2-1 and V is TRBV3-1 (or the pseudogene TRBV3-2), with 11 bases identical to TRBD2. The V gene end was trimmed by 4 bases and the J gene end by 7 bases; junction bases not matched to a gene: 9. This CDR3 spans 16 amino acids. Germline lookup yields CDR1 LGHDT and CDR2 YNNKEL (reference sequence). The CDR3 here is CASSRLLAGGLNEQFF. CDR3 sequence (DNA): TGTGCCAGCAGCCGCCTCCTAGCGGGAGGCCTTAATGAGCAGTTCTTC.

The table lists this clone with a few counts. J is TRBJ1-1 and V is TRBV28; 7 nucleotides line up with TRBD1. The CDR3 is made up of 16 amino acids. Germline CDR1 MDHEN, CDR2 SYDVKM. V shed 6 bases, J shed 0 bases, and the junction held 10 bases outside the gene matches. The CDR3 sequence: CASSLQGMKMNTEAFF. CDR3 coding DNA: TGTGCCAGCAGCTTACAGGGGATGAAAATGAACACTGAAGCTTTCTTT.

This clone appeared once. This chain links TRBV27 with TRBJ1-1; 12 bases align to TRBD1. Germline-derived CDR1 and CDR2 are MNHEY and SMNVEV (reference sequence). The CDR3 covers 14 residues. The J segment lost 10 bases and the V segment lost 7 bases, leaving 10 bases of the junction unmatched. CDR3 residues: CASTSAGQGARAFF. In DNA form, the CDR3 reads TGTGCCAGCACATCCGCGGGACAGGGGGCTAGAGCTTTCTTT.

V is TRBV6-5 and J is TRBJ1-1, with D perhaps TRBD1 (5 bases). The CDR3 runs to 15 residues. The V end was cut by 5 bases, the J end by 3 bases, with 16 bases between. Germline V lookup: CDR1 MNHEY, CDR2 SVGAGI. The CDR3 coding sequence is TGTGCCAGCAGTCCCCTTCCCCCGGGGGACACTGAAGCTTTCTTT. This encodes CASSPLPPGDTEAFF.

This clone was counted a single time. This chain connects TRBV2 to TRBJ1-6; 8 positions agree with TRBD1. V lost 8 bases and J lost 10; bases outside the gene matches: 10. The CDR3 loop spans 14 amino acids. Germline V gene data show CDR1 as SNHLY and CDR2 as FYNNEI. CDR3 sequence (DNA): TGTGCCAGCCAGCAGACAGGGGTTGGATCACCCCTCCACTTT. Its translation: CASQQTGVGSPLHF.

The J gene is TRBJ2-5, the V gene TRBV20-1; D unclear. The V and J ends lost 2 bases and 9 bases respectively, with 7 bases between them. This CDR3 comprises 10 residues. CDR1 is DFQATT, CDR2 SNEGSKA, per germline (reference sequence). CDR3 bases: TGCAGTGCTAGAAGTCGGGCCCAGTACTTC. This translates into CSARSRAQYF.

The chain's CDR3 is CASSQAPGTGMNTEAFF. The DNA for the CDR3 is TGTGCCAGCAGCCAAGCGCCCGGGACAGGGATGAACACTGAAGCTTTCTTT. The rearrangement links TRBV14 to TRBJ1-1; 9 bases match TRBD1. Germline lookup yields CDR1 SGHDN and CDR2 FVKESK. The CDR3 length is 17 residues. V lost 1 base and J lost 0; bases outside the gene matches: 6.

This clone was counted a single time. CDR3 loop: CASSLGWTGYEQYF. Here the CDR3 DNA reads TGTGCCAGCAGCTTGGGTTGGACAGGGTACGAGCAGTACTTC. The gene calls are TRBV5-6 and TRBJ2-7; TRBD1 matches 8 bases. V lost 0 bases and J lost 4; bases outside the gene matches: 3. The CDR3 is made up of 14 amino acids. Looked up from germline, CDR1 is SGHDT and CDR2 is YYEEEE. Drawing the rest from reference TRBV5-6 and TRBJ2-7, the complete variable domain is DAGVTQSPTHLIKTRGQQVTLRCSPKSGHDTVSWYQQALGQGPQFIFQYYEEEERQRGNFPDRFSGHQFPNYSSELNVNALLLGDSALYLCASSLGWTGYEQYFGPGTRLTVT.

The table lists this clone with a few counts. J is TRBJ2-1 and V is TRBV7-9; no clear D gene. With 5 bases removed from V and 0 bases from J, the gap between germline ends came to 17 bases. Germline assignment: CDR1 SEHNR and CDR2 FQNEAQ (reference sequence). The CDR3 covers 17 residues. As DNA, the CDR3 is TGTGCCAGCAGCCGCGGATCTCAAGGGTTCTCCTACAATGAGCAGTTCTTC. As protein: CASSRGSQGFSYNEQFF.

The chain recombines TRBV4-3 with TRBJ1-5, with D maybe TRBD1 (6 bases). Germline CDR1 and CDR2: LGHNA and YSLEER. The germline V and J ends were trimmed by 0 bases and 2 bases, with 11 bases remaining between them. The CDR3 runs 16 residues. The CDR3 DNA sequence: TGCGCCAGCAGCCAAGATATTGGGGGCGGCAATCAGCCCCAGCATTTT. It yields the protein CASSQDIGGGNQPQHF.

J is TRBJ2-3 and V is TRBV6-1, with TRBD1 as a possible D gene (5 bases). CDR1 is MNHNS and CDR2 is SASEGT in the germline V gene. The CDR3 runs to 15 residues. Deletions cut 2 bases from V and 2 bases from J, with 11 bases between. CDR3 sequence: CASSEWGGSTDTQYF. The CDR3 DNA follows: TGTGCCAGCAGTGAATGGGGCGGCTCCACAGATACGCAGTATTTT.

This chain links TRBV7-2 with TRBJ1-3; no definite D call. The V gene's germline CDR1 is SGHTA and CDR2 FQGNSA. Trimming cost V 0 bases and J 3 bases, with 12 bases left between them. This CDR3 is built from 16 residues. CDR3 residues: CASSLAPPGGGNTIYF. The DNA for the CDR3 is TGTGCCAGCAGCTTAGCGCCCCCAGGCGGTGGAAACACCATATATTTT. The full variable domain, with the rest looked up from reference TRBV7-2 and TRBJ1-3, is GAGVSQSPSNKVTEKGKDVELRCDPISGHTALYWYRQSLGQGLEFLIYFQGNSAPDKSGLPSDRFSAERTGGSVSTLTIQRTQQEDSAVYLCASSLAPPGGGNTIYFGEGSWLTVV.

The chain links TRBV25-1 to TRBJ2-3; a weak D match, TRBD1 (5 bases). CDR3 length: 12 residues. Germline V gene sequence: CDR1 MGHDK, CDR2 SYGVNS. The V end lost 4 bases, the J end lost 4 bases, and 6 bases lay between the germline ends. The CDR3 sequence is CASSGGPDTQYF. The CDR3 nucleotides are TGTGCCAGCAGTGGGGGCCCAGATACGCAGTATTTT. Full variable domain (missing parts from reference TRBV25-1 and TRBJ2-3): EADIYQTPRYLVIGTGKKITLECSQTMGHDKMYWYQQDPGMELHLIHYSYGVNSTEKGDLSSESTVSRIRTEHFPLTLESARPSHTSQYLCASSGGPDTQYFGPGTRLTVL.

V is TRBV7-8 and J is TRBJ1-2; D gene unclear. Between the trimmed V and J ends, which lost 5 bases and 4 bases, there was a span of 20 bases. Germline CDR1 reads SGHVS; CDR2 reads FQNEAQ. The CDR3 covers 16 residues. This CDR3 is CASSPIVQRLPYGYTF. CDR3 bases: TGTGCCAGCAGCCCGATTGTACAGAGACTTCCCTATGGCTACACCTTC.

CDR3 loop: CSVAVDRGSNEKLFF. The CDR3 DNA is TGCAGCGTTGCGGTAGACAGGGGCTCGAATGAAAAACTGTTTTTT. The rearrangement links TRBV29-1 to TRBJ1-4; 8 nucleotides line up with TRBD1. After removal of 4 bases from V and 5 bases from J, the junction contained 9 bases not matched to a gene. Germline V gives CDR1 SQVTM, CDR2 ANQGSEA. CDR3 length: 15 residues.